The next 2 T cell receptor beta chains were all read from a single sample in a study of control samples from healthy donors and cancer patients. Sequenced by immunoSEQ multiplex PCR; TCRdb stores in-frame clones only, minus some. The sample consists of about 160,000 clones, about 94% of them appearing once. The specimen sequenced was PBMCs. The source is a man aged 60 to 75 with colorectal cancer.

This clone was detected once. The chain carries TRBV27 and TRBJ2-3; TRBD2 matches 8 bases. The length of the CDR3 is 15 residues. Germline V gives CDR1 MNHEY, CDR2 SMNVEV (reference sequence). J gave up 2 bases and V 8 bases, and 9 bases lay outside the gene matches. CDR3 sequence reads: CASPVGGGPTDTQYF. CDR3 nucleotide sequence: TGTGCCAGCCCCGTTGGCGGGGGGCCCACAGATACGCAGTATTTT.

This rearrangement joins TRBV7-9 to TRBJ1-1; D is uncertain. Deletions cut 6 bases from V and 1 base from J, with 6 bases between. This CDR3 has 12 amino acids. Germline V gene data show CDR1 as SEHNR and CDR2 as FQNEAQ (reference sequence). CDR3 coding DNA: TGTGCCAGCAGTCCCAAGAACACTGAAGCTTTCTTT. Amino acids: CASSPKNTEAFF.